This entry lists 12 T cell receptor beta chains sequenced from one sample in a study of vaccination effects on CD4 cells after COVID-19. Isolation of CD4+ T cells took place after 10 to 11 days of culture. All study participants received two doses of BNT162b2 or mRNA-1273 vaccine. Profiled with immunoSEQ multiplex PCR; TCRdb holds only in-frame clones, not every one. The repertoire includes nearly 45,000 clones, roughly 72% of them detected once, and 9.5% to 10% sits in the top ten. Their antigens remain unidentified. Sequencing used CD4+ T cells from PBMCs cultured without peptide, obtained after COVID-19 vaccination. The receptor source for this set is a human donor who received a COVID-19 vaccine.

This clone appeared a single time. CDR3 amino acids: CATRDSSAAAFF. The CDR3 coding sequence is TGTGCCACCCGGGACAGCTCAGCCGCAGCTTTCTTT. The rearrangement joins TRBV12-3 or TRBV12-4 to TRBJ1-1; 7 bases match TRBD1. There are 12 residues in the CDR3. V gave up 10 bases and J gave up 10 bases; unmatched junction bases: 12.

The CDR3 nucleotides are TGTGCCAGCAGTGAGCTCAGGTCTTCCGCGGAGACCCAGTACTTC. Translating gives CASSELRSSAETQYF. The rearrangement joins TRBV6-1 to TRBJ2-5; D is uncertain. With 3 bases removed from V and 5 bases from J, the gap between germline ends came to 16 bases. This CDR3 is built from 15 residues. Germline V gives CDR1 MNHNS, CDR2 SASEGT.

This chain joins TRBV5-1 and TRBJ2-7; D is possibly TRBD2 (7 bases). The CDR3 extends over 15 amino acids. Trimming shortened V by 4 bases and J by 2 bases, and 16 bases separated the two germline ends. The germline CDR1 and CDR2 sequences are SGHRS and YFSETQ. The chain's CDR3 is CASSGAGAQTYEQYF. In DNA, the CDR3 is TGCGCCAGCAGCGGTGCGGGGGCCCAGACCTACGAGCAGTACTTC.

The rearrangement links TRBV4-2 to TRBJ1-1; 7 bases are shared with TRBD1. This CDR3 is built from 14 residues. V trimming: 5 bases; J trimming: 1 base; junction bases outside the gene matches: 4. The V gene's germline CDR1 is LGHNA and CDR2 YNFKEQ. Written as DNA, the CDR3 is TGTGCCAGCAGCTCAAGACAGGGGAACACTGAAGCTTTCTTT. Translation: CASSSRQGNTEAFF.

This chain's CDR3 is CAWSGASDEKLFF. The CDR3, as DNA: TGTGCCTGGAGTGGGGCCTCTGATGAAAAACTGTTTTTT. The chain uses TRBV30 and TRBJ1-4; D is unclear. Trimming removed 1 base at V and 6 bases at J, with 9 bases between. There are 13 residues in the CDR3. The germline V gene encodes CDR1 GTSNPN and CDR2 SVGIG (reference sequence).

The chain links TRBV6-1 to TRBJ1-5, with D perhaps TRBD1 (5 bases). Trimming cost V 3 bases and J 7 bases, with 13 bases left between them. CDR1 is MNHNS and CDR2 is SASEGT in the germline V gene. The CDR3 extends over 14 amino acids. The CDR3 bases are TGTGCCAGCAGTGATGCAGGGCTAGGGCAGCCCCAGCATTTT. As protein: CASSDAGLGQPQHF.

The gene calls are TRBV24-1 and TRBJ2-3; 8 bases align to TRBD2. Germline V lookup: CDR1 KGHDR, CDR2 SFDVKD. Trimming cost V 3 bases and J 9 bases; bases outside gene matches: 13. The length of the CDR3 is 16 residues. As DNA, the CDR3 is TGTGCCACCAGTGATCCGCCGGGTAGCGGGACTCACACGCAGTATTTT. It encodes CATSDPPGSGTHTQYF.

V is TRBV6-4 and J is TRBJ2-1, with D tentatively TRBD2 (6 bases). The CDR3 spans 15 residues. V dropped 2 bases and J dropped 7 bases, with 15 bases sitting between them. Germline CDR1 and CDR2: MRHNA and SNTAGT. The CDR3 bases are TGTGCCAGCAGTGACCCCATTCGGGGGTCTAATGAGCAGTTCTTC. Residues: CASSDPIRGSNEQFF.

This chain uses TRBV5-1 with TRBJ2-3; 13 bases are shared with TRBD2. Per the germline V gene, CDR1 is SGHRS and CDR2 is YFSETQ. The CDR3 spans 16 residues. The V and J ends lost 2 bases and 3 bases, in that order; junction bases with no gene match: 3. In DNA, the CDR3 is TGCGCCAGCAGCTTTCGACTAGCGGGAGGTACAGATACGCAGTATTTT. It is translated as CASSFRLAGGTDTQYF.

The DNA for the CDR3 is TGTGCCAGCAGCTTAACAGGGCTCTACAATGAGCAGTTCTTC. Residues: CASSLTGLYNEQFF. V is TRBV7-9 and J is TRBJ2-1; D possibly corresponds to TRBD1 (6 bases). Germline V lookup: CDR1 SEHNR, CDR2 FQNEAQ (reference sequence). Trimming removed 2 bases from V and 3 bases from J, with 8 bases in between. The CDR3 covers 14 residues.

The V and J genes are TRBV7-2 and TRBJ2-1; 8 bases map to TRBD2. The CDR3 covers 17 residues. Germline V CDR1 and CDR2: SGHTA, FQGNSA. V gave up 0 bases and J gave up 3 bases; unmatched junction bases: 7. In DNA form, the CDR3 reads TGTGCCAGCAGCTTAGCGGGGGCGGGAGGACTCTACAATGAGCAGTTCTTC. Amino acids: CASSLAGAGGLYNEQFF.

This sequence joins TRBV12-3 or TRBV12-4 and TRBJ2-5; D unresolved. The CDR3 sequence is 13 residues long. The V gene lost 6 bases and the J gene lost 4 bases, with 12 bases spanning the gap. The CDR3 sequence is CASSHLMGETQYF. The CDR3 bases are TGTGCCAGCAGCCACCTCATGGGAGAGACCCAGTACTTC.